This T cell receptor (beta chain) was captured in a study of cytomegalovirus exposure and HLA in healthy donors. Germline V gene lookup returns CDR1 SGHAT and CDR2 FQNNGV. Trimming cost V 5 bases and J 5 bases, with 7 bases left between them. The CDR3 extends over 11 amino acids. For this clone: What it binds is unknown.

Overall study findings and caveats: Association of a missense DCLRE1C variant with TCR beta V- and J-gene trimming was reported in a later analysis. When analyzed later, the rates of TCR association showed variation by HLA locus, with DRB1 the most and HLA-C the fewest. Most TCRs appeared rarely, but some public TCRs recurred in many donors.

Use of 60 Vbeta and 13 Jbeta primers characterized the PCR. Under the authors' procedure: Unique TCR beta chains totaled some 80 million in a later count, with some 10 million of them shared. Clones were sequenced by immunoSEQ multiplex PCR, and TCRdb holds only the in-frame ones, with some missing. Clone size and the V and J calls come from that table; the DNA yielded D and trimming. The table has 150,000 to 200,000 clones, roughly 80% seen once. The receptor comes from a woman aged 18-29 years in good health and CMV-seronegative. The material sequenced was PBMCs. This chain joins TRBV11-2 and TRBJ2-7; TRBD1 is a possible D gene (5 bases). The CDR3 DNA sequence: TGTGCCAGCAGCCAGGGTGACGAGCAGTACTTC. Translating it yields CASSQGDEQYF.